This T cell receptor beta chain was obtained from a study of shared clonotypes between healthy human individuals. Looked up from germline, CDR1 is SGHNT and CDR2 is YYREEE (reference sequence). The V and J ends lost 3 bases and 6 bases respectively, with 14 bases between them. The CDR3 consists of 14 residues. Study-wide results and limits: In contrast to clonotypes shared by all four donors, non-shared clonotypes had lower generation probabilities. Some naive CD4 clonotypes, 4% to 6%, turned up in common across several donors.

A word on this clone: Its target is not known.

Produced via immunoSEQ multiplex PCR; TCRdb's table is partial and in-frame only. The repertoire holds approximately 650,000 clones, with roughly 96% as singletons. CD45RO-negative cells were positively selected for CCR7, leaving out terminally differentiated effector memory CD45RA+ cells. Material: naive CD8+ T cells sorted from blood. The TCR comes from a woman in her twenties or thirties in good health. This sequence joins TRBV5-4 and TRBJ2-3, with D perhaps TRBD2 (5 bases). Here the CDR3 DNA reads TGTGCCAGCAGCTCTTCACCCTCGGGGGATACGCAGTATTTT. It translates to CASSSSPSGDTQYF. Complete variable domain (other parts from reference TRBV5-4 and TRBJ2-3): ETGVTQSPTHLIKTRGQQVTLRCSSQSGHNTVSWYQQALGQGPQFIFQYYREEENGRGNFPPRFSGLQFPNYSSELNVNALELDDSALYLCASSSSPSGDTQYFGPGTRLTVL.